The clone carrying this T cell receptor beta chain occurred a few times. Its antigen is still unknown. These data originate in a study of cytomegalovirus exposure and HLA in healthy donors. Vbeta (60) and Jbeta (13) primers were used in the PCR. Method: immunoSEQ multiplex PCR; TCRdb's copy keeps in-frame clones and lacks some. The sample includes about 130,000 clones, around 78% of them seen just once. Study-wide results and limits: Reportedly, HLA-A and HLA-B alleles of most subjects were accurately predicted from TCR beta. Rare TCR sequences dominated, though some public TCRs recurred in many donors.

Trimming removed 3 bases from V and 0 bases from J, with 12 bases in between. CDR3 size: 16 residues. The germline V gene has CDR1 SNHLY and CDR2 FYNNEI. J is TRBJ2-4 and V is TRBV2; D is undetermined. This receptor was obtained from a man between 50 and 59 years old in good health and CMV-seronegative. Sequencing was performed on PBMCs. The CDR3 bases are TGTGCCAGCAGTGACGATATAAACAGAGCCAAAAACATTCAGTACTTC. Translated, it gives CASSDDINRAKNIQYF.